The source of this TCR beta chain is a study of blood T cells in healthy people across ages. Study-level results: Naive and antigen-experienced cells could not be conclusively compared, given unsorted PBMCs. Diversity of TCR beta per million T cells declined in a roughly linear way with age. There was no known CMV status for donors, so expanded clonotype changes were possibly confounded.

On this clonotype itself: Antigen unknown.

From germline, CDR1 is MDHEN and CDR2 SYDVKM. V was pared by 4 bases and J by 5 bases, with 13 bases between. The CDR3 is 14 amino acids. Next came a second PCR, run for about 7 to 12 cycles, which used a sample-barcoded 5' primer along with a J-beta primer mix. Researchers report that a template-switch adaptor with 12 random nucleotides tagged each cDNA molecule. TCRdb passed the 5' RACE reads through MiXCR, listing each CDR3 protein once. Here the sample spans 950,000 to 1,200,000 distinct CDR3 sequences, less than 45% being singletons. The TCR comes from a man in his late teens or twenties in good health. The sequencing input was blood. The J gene is TRBJ2-3, the V gene TRBV28, with D perhaps matching TRBD1 or TRBD2 (6 bases each). The DNA for the CDR3 is TGTGCCAGCAGTTACGGGGGCAGCGTAGATACGCAGTATTTT. As protein: CASSYGGSVDTQYF.